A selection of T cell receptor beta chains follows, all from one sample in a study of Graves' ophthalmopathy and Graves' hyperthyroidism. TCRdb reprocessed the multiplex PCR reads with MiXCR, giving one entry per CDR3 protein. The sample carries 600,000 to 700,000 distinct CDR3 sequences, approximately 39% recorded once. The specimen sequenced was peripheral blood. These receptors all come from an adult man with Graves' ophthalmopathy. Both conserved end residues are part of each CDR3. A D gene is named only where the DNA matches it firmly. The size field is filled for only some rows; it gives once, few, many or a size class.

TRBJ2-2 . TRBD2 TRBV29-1 CSVLGAGGLAGGNGELFF TGCAGCGTCTTGGGAGCGGGAGGGCTAGCGGGAGGAAACGGGGAGCTGTTTTTT
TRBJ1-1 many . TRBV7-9 CASSLDVVF TGTGCCAGCAGCTTAGACGTGGTTTTT
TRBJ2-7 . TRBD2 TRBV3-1 CASSHYVGGGGSAEQYF TGTGCCAGCAGCCACTACGTCGGGGGGGGCGGGAGTGCCGAGCAGTACTTC
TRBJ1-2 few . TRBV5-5 CASSSPQNKGAHSNYGYTF TGTGCCAGCAGCTCACCCCAGAACAAGGGCGCCCACTCTAACTATGGCTACACCTTC
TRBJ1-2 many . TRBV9 CASSVDSHLNYGYTF TGTGCCAGCAGCGTAGATAGTCACCTGAACTATGGCTACACCTTC
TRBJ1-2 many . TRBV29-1 CSVGRLNGGYTF TGCAGCGTGGGACGGCTAAATGGTGGCTACACCTTC
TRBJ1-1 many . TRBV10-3 CAILNGGSDTEAFF TGTGCCATTTTAAACGGGGGTTCCGACACTGAAGCTTTCTTT
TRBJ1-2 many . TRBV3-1 CASSQGGVDGYTF TGTGCCAGCAGCCAAGGAGGGGTCGATGGCTACACCTTC
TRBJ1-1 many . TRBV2 CASSEEGGLRDTEAFF TGTGCCAGCAGTGAAGAAGGCGGGCTGAGGGACACTGAAGCTTTCTTT
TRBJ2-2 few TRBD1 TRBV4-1 CASSVTGAGELFF TGCGCCAGCAGCGTCACAGGGGCTGGGGAGCTGTTTTTT
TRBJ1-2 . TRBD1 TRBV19 CASSIDKGQGNYGYTF TGTGCCAGTAGTATAGATAAGGGACAGGGAAACTATGGCTACACCTTC